This T cell receptor beta chain was observed in a study of blood T cell repertoires in COVID-19. Study as a whole: PBMCs, B-cell-depleted T cells, or T cells were the source of the cDNA or gDNA that made up the material.

The germline V gene has CDR1 LGHNA and CDR2 YNFKEQ. The CDR3 totals 16 residues. V was clipped by 0 bases and J by 4 bases; unmatched bases: 6. Symptom resolution, clearance, or two negative PCRs marked donors in Cohort 3 as recovered. Authors' data handling: Amplification of reference gene primers was used by the study to estimate nucleated cell counts. The repertoire was sequenced with immunoSEQ multiplex PCR; TCRdb's copy has only in-frame clones and lacks some. V and J calls and clone size come straight from that table; D and trimming were deduced from the DNA. The sample yields roughly 380,000 clones, around 87% seen once.

This sequence joins TRBV4-2 and TRBJ2-7, with TRBD1 matching over 10 bases. This receptor was obtained from a young man who had recovered from COVID-19. Input material: PBMCs or T cells enriched from blood (not recorded which). The DNA of the CDR3 is TGTGCCAGCAGCCAAGAGGGGGGACAGGGGCTTTACGAGCAGTACTTC. It specifies CASSQEGGQGLYEQYF.